This T cell receptor (beta chain) originates from a study of CD8 T cells in Susac syndrome. CDR1 is SGHDT and CDR2 is YYEEEE in the germline V gene. Trimming pared 5 bases from V and 5 bases from J, leaving 13 bases between. CDR3 length equals 13 residues. The RNA input was roughly 0.45 to 1 ug, and it was reverse transcribed with random hexamers. TCRdb re-called the immunoSEQ multiplex PCR reads with MiXCR, one entry per CDR3 protein. The sample includes 180,000 or so distinct CDR3 sequences, 85% to 95% of them seen just once. The sequence came from a human donor in good health. The chain joins TRBV5-6 to TRBJ2-5; weak D call: TRBD2 (6 bases). The sample comprised CD4+ T cells from PBMCs. The CDR3 reads CASRKDRGETQYF. The CDR3 DNA is TGTGCCAGCAGAAAGGACCGGGGGGAGACCCAGTACTTC.